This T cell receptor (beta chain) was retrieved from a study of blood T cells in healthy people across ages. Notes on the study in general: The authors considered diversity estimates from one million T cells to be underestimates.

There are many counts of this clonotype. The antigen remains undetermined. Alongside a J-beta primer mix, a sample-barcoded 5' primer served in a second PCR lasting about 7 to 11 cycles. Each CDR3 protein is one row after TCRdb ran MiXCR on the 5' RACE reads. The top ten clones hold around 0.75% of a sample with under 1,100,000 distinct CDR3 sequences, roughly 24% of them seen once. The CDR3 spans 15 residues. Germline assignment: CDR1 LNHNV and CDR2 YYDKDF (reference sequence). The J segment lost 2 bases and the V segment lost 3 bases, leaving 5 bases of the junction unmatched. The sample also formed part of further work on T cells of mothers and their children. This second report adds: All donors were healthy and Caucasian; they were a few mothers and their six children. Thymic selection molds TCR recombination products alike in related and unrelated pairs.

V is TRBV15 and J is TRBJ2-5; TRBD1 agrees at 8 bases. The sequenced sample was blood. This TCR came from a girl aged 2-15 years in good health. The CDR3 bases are TGTGCCACCAGCAGGGACGGGACAGGTCAAGAGACCCAGTACTTC. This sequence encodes CATSRDGTGQETQYF.